These 30 T cell receptor beta chains were all obtained from the same sample, sequenced in a study of blood T cells in healthy people across ages. PCR was performed a second time for roughly 7 to 11 cycles using a sample-barcoded 5' primer and a J-beta primer mix. TCRdb reanalysed the 5' RACE reads using MiXCR and keeps one entry per CDR3 protein. The sample shows about 780,000 distinct CDR3 sequences, 35% to 60% of them seen only once. The sequencing sample was made of blood. The source of these receptors is a man older than 75 in good health.

V gene TRBV4-2 combines with J gene TRBJ2-2; tentative D call: TRBD1 (5 bases). Deletions cut 0 bases from V and 1 base from J, with 6 bases between. Germline CDR1 LGHNA, CDR2 YNFKEQ. The CDR3 contains 15 residues. CDR3 DNA: TGTGCCAGCAGCCAAGAGCAGGGGAACACCGGGGAGCTGTTTTTT. Translating gives CASSQEQGNTGELFF.

This clonotype appeared a few times. V and J are TRBV19 and TRBJ2-3, with D possibly being TRBD1 or TRBD2 (9 bases each). The CDR3 is made up of 14 amino acids. Germline V gives CDR1 LNHDA, CDR2 SQIVND (reference sequence). CDR3 coding DNA: TGTGGGACAGGGGTAGCGGGAGTCCCAGATACGCAGTATTTT. Translating gives CGTGVAGVPDTQYF.

The genes are TRBV6-2 or TRBV6-3 and TRBJ2-7, with TRBD2 matching over 8 bases. The V segment lost 2 bases and the J segment 0 bases; nucleotides outside the gene matches: 18. Germline V gene data show CDR1 as MNHEY and CDR2 as SVGEGT. The CDR3 totals 20 residues. The CDR3 loop is CASSYPMGLSSGMPSYEQYF. Here the CDR3 DNA reads TGTGCCAGCAGTTACCCGATGGGGTTGAGTAGCGGGATGCCCTCCTACGAGCAGTACTTC.

V is TRBV20-1 and J is TRBJ2-1; 11 nucleotides align to TRBD2. The CDR3 length is 15 residues. The germline gives CDR1 DFQATT, CDR2 SNEGSKA (reference sequence). J gave up 5 bases and V 5 bases, and 8 bases lay outside the gene matches. The chain's CDR3 is CSAASGTSGHNEQFF. The CDR3 nucleotides read TGCAGTGCTGCCTCCGGGACTAGCGGACACAATGAGCAGTTCTTC.

The V and J genes are TRBV10-3 and TRBJ2-1; 14 nucleotides align to TRBD2. The ends lost 0 bases at V and 8 bases at J; junction bases unmatched: 9. The CDR3 is made up of 18 amino acids. Germline V CDR1 and CDR2: ENHRY, SYGVKD. The CDR3 coding sequence is TGTGCCATCAGTGAGTCGGGGGGACTAGCGGGAGTTACTCATGAGCAGTTCTTC. Its protein product is CAISESGGLAGVTHEQFF.

Note on this clonotype: One end of the junction varies from germline; a read error may be responsible. The genes are TRBV6-2 or TRBV6-3 and TRBJ2-6; D could derive from TRBD1 or TRBD2 (5 bases each). This CDR3 comprises 13 residues. Looked up from germline, CDR1 is MNHEY and CDR2 is SVGEGT. For the CDR3, the DNA is TGTGCCAGCGCGGGTTCTGGGGCCGACGTTCTGACTTTC. It specifies CASAGSGADVLTF.

DNA for the CDR3: TGTGCCAGCAGCCCAAGCACTAGCGGGGGGTCCTACAATGAGCAGTACTTC. This encodes CASSPSTSGGSYNEQYF. This chain joins TRBV3-1 and TRBJ2-5; 12 positions match TRBD2. CDR1 and CDR2 from the germline V gene are LGHDT and YNNKEL (reference sequence). V lost 4 bases to trimming and J lost 11 bases; unmatched junction nucleotides: 17. The CDR3 runs to 17 residues.

The V gene is TRBV20-1, the J gene TRBJ2-4; no firm D call. V was clipped by 0 bases and J by 13 bases, with 16 bases between them. The CDR3 runs to 13 residues. CDR1 and CDR2 from the germline V gene are DFQATT and SNEGSKA (reference sequence). For the CDR3, the DNA is TGCAGTGCTAGAGATATGGCGGACCCGGTGCAGTACTTC. It yields the protein CSARDMADPVQYF.

The rearrangement uses TRBV20-1 and TRBJ2-1; D is uncertain. Germline V gene sequence: CDR1 DFQATT, CDR2 SNEGSKA (reference sequence). Trimming cost V 1 base and J 0 bases, with 4 bases left between them. The CDR3 runs to 13 residues. The CDR3 loop reads CSARVNSYNEQFF. CDR3 nucleotide sequence: TGCAGTGCTAGAGTCAACTCCTACAATGAGCAGTTCTTC.

This clonotype was seen a handful of times. This chain uses TRBV7-2 with TRBJ2-3; 12 bases map to TRBD2. The CDR3 spans 18 residues. Germline V gene sequence: CDR1 SGHTA, CDR2 FQGNSA. V shed 8 bases and J 3 bases; nucleotides not matched to a gene: 15. The chain's CDR3 is CASGGPGRTSGRTDTQYF. The DNA of the CDR3 is TGTGCCAGCGGAGGACCAGGGCGAACTAGCGGGAGGACAGATACGCAGTATTTT.

This clonotype occurred a few times. The CDR3 DNA follows: TGCAGCGTTGAAGGGCTAGCGGGCCACCAAGAGACCCAGTACTTC. Protein sequence: CSVEGLAGHQETQYF. The rearrangement links TRBV29-1 to TRBJ2-5, with 8 bases matching TRBD2. After removal of 1 base from V and 0 bases from J, the junction contained 4 bases not matched to a gene. Germline V gene data show CDR1 as SQVTM and CDR2 as ANQGSEA. This CDR3 is built from 15 residues.

This chain joins TRBV7-9 and TRBJ2-1; 7 bases line up with TRBD2. This CDR3 contains 14 residues. In germline, CDR1 is SEHNR, CDR2 FQNEAQ (reference sequence). J lost 13 bases, V lost 2 bases, and 11 bases had no gene match. The CDR3 sequence is CASSLTAGSETQFF. The DNA for the CDR3 is TGTGCCAGCAGCTTAACAGCGGGGTCAGAGACCCAGTTCTTC.

In this sample, this clonotype turned up a few times. V usage is TRBV11-1 and J usage is TRBJ2-7, with D possibly matching TRBD1 (6 bases). The CDR3 sequence is 18 residues long. Germline V gene sequence: CDR1 SGHAT, CDR2 FQDESV (reference sequence). V lost 5 bases and J lost 3, with 26 bases in between. CDR3 bases: TGTGCCAGCAGCCCGTACAGGGTTGCAGGGTCTTTGGGCTACGAGCAGTACTTC. Translating gives CASSPYRVAGSLGYEQYF.

CDR3 loop: CASTNPGTNTEAFF. CDR3 DNA sequence: TGTGCCAGCACCAACCCCGGGACGAACACTGAAGCTTTCTTT. The V and J genes are TRBV6-5 and TRBJ1-1; TRBD1 is a possible D gene (5 bases). V lost 7 bases and J 1 base, leaving 13 bases between the germline ends. Germline assignment: CDR1 MNHEY and CDR2 SVGAGI. This CDR3 has 14 residues.

The chain recombines TRBV27 with TRBJ2-5; D call uncertain. The CDR3 extends over 14 amino acids. Germline CDR1 is MNHEY and CDR2 is SMNVEV (reference sequence). Trimming stripped 5 bases from V and 0 bases from J, with 10 bases between. The CDR3 region has the DNA TGTGCCAGCAGTCTCCATGGTCACCAAGAGACCCAGTACTTC. Translating it yields CASSLHGHQETQYF.

With respect to this clonotype: A much larger clone differs from this one at a single base, so this may be a read error. The chain is built from TRBV24-1 and TRBJ2-5; D unresolved. In germline, CDR1 is KGHDR, CDR2 SFDVKD. This CDR3 region has 14 residues. In DNA form, the CDR3 reads TGTGCCGCCAGTGACCGAGTCCTGGGAGAGACCCAGTACTTC. It codes for CAASDRVLGETQYF.

The rearrangement uses TRBV12-3 or TRBV12-4 and TRBJ2-1; either TRBD1 or TRBD2 may fit D (5 bases each). This CDR3 is built from 14 residues. V was trimmed by 3 bases and J by 12 bases, leaving 18 bases between them. CDR3 bases: TGTGCCAGCAGTTTTGGGGGAAGCTCCTACGGGCAGTTCTTC. Translating it yields CASSFGGSSYGQFF.

This clonotype turned up a few times. This chain joins TRBV27 and TRBJ2-2; 10 nucleotides line up with TRBD2. V gave up 6 bases and J gave up 8 bases; unmatched junction bases: 9. There are 15 residues in the CDR3. CDR1 is MNHEY and CDR2 is SMNVEV in the germline V gene (reference sequence). CDR3 coding DNA: TGTGCCAGCAGCCTTACTAGCGGGATTATTGGGGAGCTGTTTTTT. Translation gives CASSLTSGIIGELFF.

The chain carries TRBV18 and TRBJ2-5; 9 bases line up with TRBD2. The CDR3 spans 16 residues. J was trimmed by 5 bases and V by 0 bases; bases with no gene match: 7. Germline V gene sequence: CDR1 KGHSH, CDR2 LQKENI. The CDR3 coding sequence is TGTGCCAGCTCACCACCGGGCGGGAGGGCCGATGAGACCCAGTACTTC. Translation: CASSPPGGRADETQYF.

The rearrangement joins TRBV7-9 to TRBJ2-5; 10 nucleotides agree with TRBD1. CDR1 and CDR2 from the germline V gene are SEHNR and FQNEAQ (reference sequence). Unmatched junction bases numbered 12, after V lost 3 bases and J lost 11 bases. This CDR3 is built from 15 residues. The DNA for the CDR3 is TGTGCCAGCAGCTTGGGGGACAGGGGACTAAGGGAGCAGTACTTC. Translated: CASSLGDRGLREQYF.

The CDR3 nucleotides read TGTGCCAGCAGTACAAGTGAGGGACAGGGGGTCCACGAGCAGTACTTC. Translating gives CASSTSEGQGVHEQYF. The V and J genes are TRBV6-2 or TRBV6-3 and TRBJ2-7; 11 positions match TRBD1. This CDR3 spans 16 amino acids. J was trimmed by 5 bases and V by 5 bases; bases with no gene match: 11. Germline V lookup: CDR1 MNHEY, CDR2 SVGEGT.

This clonotype came up many times. V usage is TRBV29-1 and J usage is TRBJ2-5; D call uncertain. The CDR3 covers 12 residues. V was cut by 0 bases and J by 4 bases, with 6 bases left in between. Germline V gene data show CDR1 as SQVTM and CDR2 as ANQGSEA. The CDR3, as DNA: TGCAGCGTTGAAGATCTACTAGAGACCCAGTACTTC. Translated: CSVEDLLETQYF.

V usage is TRBV29-1 and J usage is TRBJ2-4; D not certain. Germline CDR1 reads SQVTM; CDR2 reads ANQGSEA. Between the trimmed V and J ends, which lost 7 bases and 0 bases, there was a span of 16 bases. The CDR3 is made up of 15 amino acids. CDR3: CSARGVDLAKNIQYF. The CDR3 DNA is TGCAGCGCCCGTGGGGTGGACCTAGCCAAAAACATTCAGTACTTC.

The genes are TRBV12-3 or TRBV12-4 and TRBJ2-3, with 7 bases lining up with TRBD2. The CDR3 has 14 residues. Trimming took 5 bases from V and 5 from J; bases not matched to a gene: 7. CDR3 residues: CASSRAGRGDTQYF. The CDR3 DNA sequence: TGTGCCAGCAGTCGAGCGGGAAGGGGAGATACGCAGTATTTT.

This clonotype was detected many times. This CDR3 is CASSLGGGGQPQHF. CDR3 in DNA: TGTGCCAGCAGTTTAGGGGGAGGTGGGCAGCCCCAGCATTTT. V usage is TRBV5-6 and J usage is TRBJ1-5; a possible D gene is TRBD1 (6 bases). Germline-derived CDR1 and CDR2 are SGHDT and YYEEEE. The CDR3 sequence is 14 residues long. V was clipped by 5 bases and J by 7 bases, with 16 bases between them.

This rearrangement joins TRBV5-1 to TRBJ2-5, with D possibly TRBD1 on 6 matching bases. The germline V and J ends were trimmed by 3 bases and 5 bases, with 23 bases remaining between them. The V gene's germline CDR1 is SGHRS and CDR2 YFSETQ. The CDR3 is 17 residues long. CDR3 nucleotide sequence: TGCGCCAGCAGCTCGTCAGGGAAGGGGACATTGAGGGAGACCCAGTACTTC. Amino acid sequence: CASSSSGKGTLRETQYF.

This clonotype was detected a few times. The chain employs TRBV18 and TRBJ2-4; D may be TRBD1 (6 bases). The assigned J gene may be wrong: the sequence end matches TRBJ2-7 better. CDR1 is KGHSH, CDR2 LQKENI, per germline. The CDR3 runs 14 residues. Here the CDR3 reads CASSPPTGGHEQYF. CDR3 nucleotides: TGTGCCAGCTCACCACCGACAGGTGGCCACGAGCAGTACTTC.

This clonotype came up a few times. The V call is TRBV20-1, the J call TRBJ2-7, with 9 bases identical to TRBD2. Looked up from germline, CDR1 is DFQATT and CDR2 is SNEGSKA (reference sequence). This CDR3 has 17 residues. With 1 base clipped from V and 3 bases from J, the junction kept 13 bases outside the gene matches. The chain's CDR3 is CSARVGLAGTKIYEQYF. In nucleotides, the CDR3 is TGCAGTGCTAGAGTTGGGCTAGCGGGGACTAAAATCTACGAGCAGTACTTC.

This chain uses TRBV20-1 with TRBJ2-3; D is possibly TRBD1 (6 bases). Trimming stripped 6 bases from V and 4 bases from J, with 14 bases between. This CDR3 has 13 residues. The germline CDR1 and CDR2 sequences are DFQATT and SNEGSKA (reference sequence). The chain's CDR3 is CSAHRDGADTQYF. In DNA form, the CDR3 reads TGCAGTGCCCACAGGGACGGGGCAGATACGCAGTATTTT.

As DNA, the CDR3 is TGCAGTGCTAGAGCGGGCCTACGCGAGACCCAGTACTTC. Its translation is CSARAGLRETQYF. This sequence joins TRBV20-1 and TRBJ2-7; no firm D call. The better agreement between TRBJ2-5 and the DNA end casts doubt on the J call. This CDR3 comprises 13 residues. Germline V gene lookup returns CDR1 DFQATT and CDR2 SNEGSKA (reference sequence).